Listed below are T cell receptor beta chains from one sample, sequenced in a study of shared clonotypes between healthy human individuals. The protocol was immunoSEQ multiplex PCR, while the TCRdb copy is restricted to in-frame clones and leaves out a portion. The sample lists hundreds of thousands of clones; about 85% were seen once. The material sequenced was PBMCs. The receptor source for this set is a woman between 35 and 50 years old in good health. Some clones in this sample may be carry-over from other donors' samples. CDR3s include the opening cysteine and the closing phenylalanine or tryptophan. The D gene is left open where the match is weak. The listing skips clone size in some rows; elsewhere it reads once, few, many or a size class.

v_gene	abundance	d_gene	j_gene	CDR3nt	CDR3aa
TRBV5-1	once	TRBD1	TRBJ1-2	TGCGCCAGCAGCTCCGACAGGGGACGGGATGGCTACACCTTC	CASSSDRGRDGYTF
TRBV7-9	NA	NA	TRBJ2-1	TGTGCCAGCAGCTTAGGAAGGAAACTGGTTGGGGGCTCCTACAATGAGCAGTTCTTC	CASSLGRKLVGGSYNEQFF
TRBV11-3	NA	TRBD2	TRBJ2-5	TGTGCCAGCAGCCCCGGGGTAGCGGGGATCCAAGAGACCCAGTACTTC	CASSPGVAGIQETQYF
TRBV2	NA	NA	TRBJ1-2	TGTGCCAGCAGTGTAAGGGAACGGGGCTACACCTTC	CASSVRERGYTF
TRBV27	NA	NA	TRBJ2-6	TGTGCCAGCAGACCTTCTGGGGCCAACGTCCTGACTTTC	CASRPSGANVLTF
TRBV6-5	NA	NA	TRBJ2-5	TGTGCCAGCAGCCTCCCCGGGGGAGAGACCCAGTACTTC	CASSLPGGETQYF
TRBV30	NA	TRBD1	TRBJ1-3	TGTGCCCGGAGTGAGAGGGACAGTTGGGGAAACACCATATATTTT	CARSERDSWGNTIYF
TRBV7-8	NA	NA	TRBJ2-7	TGTGCCAGCAGGGTAGGGGGTTCCGAGCAGTACTTC	CASRVGGSEQYF
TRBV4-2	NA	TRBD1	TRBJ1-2	TGTGCCAGCAGCCCGACCCGACAGGGAAATGGCTACACCTTC	CASSPTRQGNGYTF
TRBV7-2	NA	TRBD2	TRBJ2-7	TGTGCCAGCAGCTTTAGGACCAAAGGGGCTAGCGGTTCCTACGAGCAGTACTTC	CASSFRTKGASGSYEQYF
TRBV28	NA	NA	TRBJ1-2	TGTGCCAGCAGCGTTGGGACGGCCTATGGCTACACCTTC	CASSVGTAYGYTF
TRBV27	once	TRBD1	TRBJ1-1	TGTGCCAGCAGTTTATCCCACCGTCGGACAGGGGGGACTGAAGCTTTCTTT	CASSLSHRRTGGTEAFF
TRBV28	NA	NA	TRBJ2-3	TGTGCCAGCAGTTCTCGACTCAAGGGTGCTGTGGGTACAGATACGCAGTATTTT	CASSSRLKGAVGTDTQYF
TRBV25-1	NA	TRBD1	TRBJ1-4	TGTGCCAGCAGTGACGACAGGGGCGGGGGTTATGGTGAAAAACTGTTTTTT	CASSDDRGGGYGEKLFF
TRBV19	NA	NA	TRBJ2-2	TGTGCCAGTAGTATATGGGGGACCGGGGAGCTGTTTTTT	CASSIWGTGELFF
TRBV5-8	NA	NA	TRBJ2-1	TGTGCCAGCAGCTTGGGACTAAGGTCTGCGTACAATGAGCAGTTCTTC	CASSLGLRSAYNEQFF
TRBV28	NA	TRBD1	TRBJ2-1	TGTGCCAGCAGTTTGGGGACAGCGAATGAGCAGTTCTTC	CASSLGTANEQFF
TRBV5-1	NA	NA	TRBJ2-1	TGCGCCAGCAGCTTGGAGACAGGATTCTCCTACAATGAGCAGTTCTTC	CASSLETGFSYNEQFF
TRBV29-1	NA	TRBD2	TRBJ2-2	TGCAGCGTTGCGGGGACTAGCGGGACTGGCGGGGAGCTGTTTTTT	CSVAGTSGTGGELFF
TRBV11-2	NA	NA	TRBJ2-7	TGTGCCAGCAGCCGATGGGCACGCTCCTACGAGCAGTACTTC	CASSRWARSYEQYF
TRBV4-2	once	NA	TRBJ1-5	TGTGCCAGCAGCCAAGAGGAGAGGGACCAGCCCCAGCATTTT	CASSQEERDQPQHF